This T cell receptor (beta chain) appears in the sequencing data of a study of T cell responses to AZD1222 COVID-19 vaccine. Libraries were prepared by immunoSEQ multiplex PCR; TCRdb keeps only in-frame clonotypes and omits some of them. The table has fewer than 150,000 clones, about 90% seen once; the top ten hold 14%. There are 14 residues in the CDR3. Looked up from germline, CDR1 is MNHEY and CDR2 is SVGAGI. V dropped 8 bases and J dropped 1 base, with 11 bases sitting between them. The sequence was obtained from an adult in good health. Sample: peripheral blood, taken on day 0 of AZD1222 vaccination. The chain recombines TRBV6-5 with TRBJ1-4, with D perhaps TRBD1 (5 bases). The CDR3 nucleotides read TGTGCCAGCCGGGGGGGAGGAACTAATGAAAAACTGTTTTTT. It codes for CASRGGGTNEKLFF.